These 11 T cell receptor beta chains were sequenced from one sample in a study of blood T cell repertoires in COVID-19. Sequenced by immunoSEQ multiplex PCR; TCRdb stores in-frame clones only, minus some. Found here are tens of thousands of clones, around three quarters of them singletons; the top ten hold less than 40%. Sequences were obtained from peripheral blood. The receptors derive from a woman in her 70s with acute or convalescent COVID-19.

The chain employs TRBV7-8 and TRBJ2-7; possibly TRBD2 for D (5 bases). Per germline, CDR1 SGHVS and CDR2 FQNEAQ. The CDR3 runs to 13 residues. Trimming removed 5 bases at V and 2 bases at J, with 10 bases between. This chain's CDR3 is CASSPGRAYEQYF. CDR3 in DNA: TGTGCCAGCAGCCCGGGGAGAGCCTACGAGCAGTACTTC. Variable domain in full (rest from reference TRBV7-8 and TRBJ2-7): GAGVSQSPRYKVAKRGQDVALRCDPISGHVSLFWYQQALGQGPEFLTYFQNEAQLDKSGLPSDRFFAERPEGSVSTLKIQRTQQEDSAVYLCASSPGRAYEQYFGPGTRLTVT.

V is TRBV9 and J is TRBJ2-2; the D gene is possibly TRBD2 (5 bases). Germline values: CDR1 SGDLS, CDR2 YYNGEE. The CDR3 totals 14 residues. V dropped 1 base and J dropped 5 bases, with 9 bases sitting between them. The CDR3 DNA reads as TGTGCCAGCAGCGTAAAATCGGGGACCGGGGAGCTGTTTTTT. Protein sequence: CASSVKSGTGELFF.

The chain combines TRBV7-2 with TRBJ2-1, with D perhaps matching TRBD2 (6 bases). Trimming took 5 bases from V and 7 from J, leaving 15 bases between them. This CDR3 region has 14 residues. Germline lookup yields CDR1 SGHTA and CDR2 FQGNSA. The CDR3 reads CASSPPPGRNEQFF. Written as DNA, the CDR3 is TGTGCCAGCAGCCCCCCCCCAGGGAGGAATGAGCAGTTCTTC. The full variable domain, with the rest looked up from reference TRBV7-2 and TRBJ2-1, is GAGVSQSPSNKVTEKGKDVELRCDPISGHTALYWYRQSLGQGLEFLIYFQGNSAPDKSGLPSDRFSAERTGGSVSTLTIQRTQQEDSAVYLCASSPPPGRNEQFFGPGTRLTVL.

This clone was seen only a few times. This chain joins TRBV5-1 and TRBJ1-1; 8 nucleotides line up with TRBD1. Trimming removed 2 bases from V and 0 bases from J; junction bases left unmatched: 3. The CDR3 is 15 amino acids. The germline V gene has CDR1 SGHRS and CDR2 YFSETQ. The CDR3 spells CASSLRQGMNTEAFF. The CDR3 region has the DNA TGCGCCAGCAGCTTAAGACAGGGGATGAACACTGAAGCTTTCTTT. Full variable domain (outside the CDR3, taken from reference TRBV5-1 and TRBJ1-1): KAGVTQTPRYLIKTRGQQVTLSCSPISGHRSVSWYQQTPGQGLQFLFEYFSETQRNKGNFPGRFSGRQFSNSRSEMNVSTLELGDSALYLCASSLRQGMNTEAFFGQGTRLTVV.

The J gene is TRBJ1-5, the V gene TRBV14; D is ambiguous. From germline, CDR1 is SGHDN and CDR2 FVKESK. The CDR3 has 14 residues. Trimming left V 4 bases short and J 4 bases short, with 11 bases between. CDR3 in DNA: TGTGCCAGCAGCCTACCCGGGAGGAATCAGCCCCAGCATTTT. As protein: CASSLPGRNQPQHF. Full variable domain (remainder filled in from reference TRBV14 and TRBJ1-5): EAGVTQFPSHSVIEKGQTVTLRCDPISGHDNLYWYRRVMGKEIKFLLHFVKESKQDESGMPNNRFLAERTGGTYSTLKVQPAELEDSGVYFCASSLPGRNQPQHFGDGTRLSIL.

The rearrangement uses TRBV28 and TRBJ1-2, with 7 positions matching TRBD1. The CDR3 covers 13 residues. Germline-derived CDR1 and CDR2 are MDHEN and SYDVKM. Germline trimming cut 7 bases from V and 8 bases from J; bases unmatched to any gene: 10. In DNA form, the CDR3 reads TGTGCCAGCACGCAACAGGGGTTGCGCGGCTACACCTTC. Translated: CASTQQGLRGYTF.

The rearrangement links TRBV25-1 to TRBJ1-6; a possible D gene is TRBD1 (5 bases). Germline CDR1 is MGHDK and CDR2 is SYGVNS. This CDR3 region has 13 residues. Between the trimmed V and J ends, which lost 6 bases and 7 bases, there was a span of 10 bases. The CDR3 region is CASRGLPNSPLHF. CDR3 coding DNA: TGTGCCAGCAGGGGACTGCCCAATTCACCCCTCCACTTT. The full variable domain, with the rest looked up from reference TRBV25-1 and TRBJ1-6, is EADIYQTPRYLVIGTGKKITLECSQTMGHDKMYWYQQDPGMELHLIHYSYGVNSTEKGDLSSESTVSRIRTEHFPLTLESARPSHTSQYLCASRGLPNSPLHFGNGTRLTVT.

The chain carries TRBV11-1 and TRBJ2-7, with D unclear. The CDR3 contains 15 residues. V was cut by 1 base and J by 0 bases, with 10 bases left in between. Looked up from germline, CDR1 is SGHAT and CDR2 is FQDESV (reference sequence). DNA for the CDR3: TGTGCCAGCAGCTTAGACCGGGTTCCCTCCTACGAGCAGTACTTC. Translated, it gives CASSLDRVPSYEQYF.

This clone occurred a few times. The chain joins TRBV16 to TRBJ1-1, with 9 bases aligning to TRBD1. Looked up from germline, CDR1 is KGHSY and CDR2 is FQNENV. CDR3 size: 16 residues. The junction had 11 bases not matched to a gene; V was cut back by 5 bases and J by 4 bases. CDR3 DNA sequence: TGTGCCAGCAGCTATCGAACAGGGGGCGCGGGCACTGAAGCTTTCTTT. Translating it yields CASSYRTGGAGTEAFF. Complete variable domain (other parts from reference TRBV16 and TRBJ1-1): GEEVAQTPKHLVRGEGQKAKLYCAPIKGHSYVFWYQQVLKNEFKFLISFQNENVFDETGMPKERFSAKCLPNSPCSLEIQATKLEDSAVYFCASSYRTGGAGTEAFFGQGTRLTVV.

The chain uses TRBV24-1 and TRBJ2-5; possibly TRBD1 for D (5 bases). CDR1 KGHDR and CDR2 SFDVKD come from the germline V gene. This CDR3 contains 13 residues. Deletions cut 6 bases from V and 5 bases from J, with 12 bases between. DNA for the CDR3: TGTGCCACCAGTTCAGGGAACTGGGAGACCCAGTACTTC. This codes for CATSSGNWETQYF.

The chain carries TRBV7-2 and TRBJ1-5; D possibly corresponds to TRBD1 (6 bases). The V end was cut by 4 bases, the J end by 0 bases, with 13 bases between. Germline assignment: CDR1 SGHTA and CDR2 FQGNSA. The CDR3 has 16 amino acids. The CDR3 bases are TGTGCCAGCAGCTGGGGGCGGACTTATAGCAATCAGCCCCAGCATTTT. This sequence encodes CASSWGRTYSNQPQHF.